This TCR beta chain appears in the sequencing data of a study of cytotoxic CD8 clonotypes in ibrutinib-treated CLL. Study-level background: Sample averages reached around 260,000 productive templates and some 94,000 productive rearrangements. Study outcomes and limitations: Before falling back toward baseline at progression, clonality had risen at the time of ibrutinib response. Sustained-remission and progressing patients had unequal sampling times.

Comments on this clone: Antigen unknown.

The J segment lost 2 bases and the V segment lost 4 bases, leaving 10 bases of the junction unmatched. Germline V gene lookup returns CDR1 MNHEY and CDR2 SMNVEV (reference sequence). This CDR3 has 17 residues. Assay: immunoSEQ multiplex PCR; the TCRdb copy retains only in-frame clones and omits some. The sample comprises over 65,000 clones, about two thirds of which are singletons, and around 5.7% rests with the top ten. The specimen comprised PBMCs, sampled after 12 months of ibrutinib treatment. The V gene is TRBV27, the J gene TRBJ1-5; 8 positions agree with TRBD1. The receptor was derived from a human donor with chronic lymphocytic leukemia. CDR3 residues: CASSSTRQGFGNQPQHF. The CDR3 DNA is TGTGCCAGCAGTTCGACTCGACAGGGGTTCGGCAATCAGCCCCAGCATTTT.